The 20 T cell receptor beta chains reported below all come from one sample, sequenced in a study of cytomegalovirus exposure and HLA in healthy donors. The study ran its PCR with 60 Vbeta and 13 Jbeta primers. Data came from immunoSEQ multiplex PCR; TCRdb stores just in-frame clones and leaves some out. The repertoire consists of some 99,000 clones, with 69% occurring once and the leading ten covering roughly 5.3%. Sample: PBMCs. These receptor sequences come from a woman between 65 and 79 years old in good health and CMV-seropositive.

The V call is TRBV2, the J call TRBJ1-1, with D possibly being TRBD1 (6 bases). The germline V and J ends were trimmed by 7 bases and 4 bases, with 7 bases remaining between them. CDR3 length equals 11 residues. Germline values: CDR1 SNHLY, CDR2 FYNNEI. The CDR3: CASKGGTEAFF. In nucleotides, the CDR3 is TGTGCCAGCAAAGGGGGCACTGAAGCTTTCTTT.

The chain carries TRBV4-2 and TRBJ2-2; TRBD2 agrees at 10 bases. This CDR3 is 16 amino acids long. Trimming took 0 bases from V and 7 from J; bases not matched to a gene: 5. Germline CDR1 and CDR2: LGHNA and YNFKEQ. For the CDR3, the DNA is TGTGCCAGCAGCCAAGAGGAGCGGGGGGGAGGCGGGGAGCTGTTTTTT. This translates into CASSQEERGGGGELFF.

The rearrangement links TRBV11-2 to TRBJ2-3; 11 nucleotides agree with TRBD2. Germline V gives CDR1 SGHAT, CDR2 FQNNGV. V shed 6 bases, J shed 4 bases, and the junction held 6 bases outside the gene matches. There are 15 residues in the CDR3. The CDR3: CASSLAGGPADTQYF. Written as DNA, the CDR3 is TGTGCCAGCAGTCTAGCGGGGGGACCCGCAGATACGCAGTATTTT.

The gene calls are TRBV6-5 and TRBJ2-1; D possibly corresponds to TRBD2 (5 bases). Per the germline V gene, CDR1 is MNHEY and CDR2 is SVGAGI. This CDR3 is built from 15 residues. With 3 bases removed from V and 0 bases from J, the gap between germline ends came to 9 bases. In DNA, the CDR3 is TGTGCCAGCAGTTATATGGCGGGCTCCTACAATGAGCAGTTCTTC. It codes for CASSYMAGSYNEQFF.

This clone was seen a handful of times. V and J are TRBV11-1 and TRBJ2-2, with 9 bases matching TRBD1. CDR1 and CDR2 (germline): SGHAT, FQDESV (reference sequence). The V and J ends lost 6 bases and 3 bases, in that order; junction bases with no gene match: 11. This CDR3 region has 17 residues. CDR3 nucleotide sequence: TGTGCCAGCAGACCTAAACAGGGGGCAGAATACACCGGGGAGCTGTTTTTT. Protein sequence: CASRPKQGAEYTGELFF.

The gene calls are TRBV19 and TRBJ1-5, with D maybe TRBD1 (5 bases). The germline CDR1 and CDR2 sequences are LNHDA and SQIVND (reference sequence). With 8 bases removed from V and 4 bases from J, the gap between germline ends came to 15 bases. This CDR3 comprises 14 residues. In nucleotides, the CDR3 is TGTGCCAGTCGGTTTGGGGGGTCGAATCAGCCCCAGCATTTT. This translates into CASRFGGSNQPQHF.

This clone occurred a few times. The chain recombines TRBV18 with TRBJ1-1, with a weak D call TRBD1 (5 bases). The length of the CDR3 is 15 residues. The germline gives CDR1 KGHSH, CDR2 LQKENI. The V gene lost 3 bases and the J gene lost 1 base, with 12 bases spanning the gap. CDR3: CASSPGEAGNTEAFF. CDR3 nucleotides: TGTGCCAGCTCACCGGGGGAGGCTGGGAACACTGAAGCTTTCTTT. Drawing the rest from reference TRBV18 and TRBJ1-1, the complete variable domain is NAGVMQNPRHLVRRRGQEARLRCSPMKGHSHVYWYRQLPEEGLKFMVYLQKENIIDESGMPKERFSAEFPKEGPSILRIQQVVRGDSAAYFCASSPGEAGNTEAFFGQGTRLTVV.

On this clone: The same CDR3 arises from other DNA sequences in this sample as well. The J gene is TRBJ1-3, the V gene TRBV5-1; D remains unclear. V was shortened by 0 bases and J by 3 bases, with 16 bases between the two germline ends. The CDR3 is 17 residues long. Per the germline V gene, CDR1 is SGHRS and CDR2 is YFSETQ. The CDR3 sequence is CASSLAGLDGGGNTIYF. The DNA of the CDR3 is TGCGCCAGCAGCTTGGCCGGCTTGGACGGAGGTGGAAACACCATATATTTT.

The chain uses TRBV7-8 and TRBJ2-7, with TRBD1 identical over 11 bases. V shed 5 bases and J 3 bases; nucleotides not matched to a gene: 6. CDR3 length: 15 amino acids. Germline V gene sequence: CDR1 SGHVS, CDR2 FQNEAQ. The CDR3 loop is CASSIAGTGGYEQYF. The CDR3 region has the DNA TGTGCCAGCAGCATCGCCGGGACAGGGGGCTACGAGCAGTACTTC.

The rearrangement links TRBV29-1 to TRBJ2-7; 8 positions match TRBD1. The CDR3 extends over 15 amino acids. V trimming: 6 bases; J trimming: 2 bases; junction bases outside the gene matches: 12. The germline V gene encodes CDR1 SQVTM and CDR2 ANQGSEA. The CDR3 DNA is TGCAGCGTCGCCGCTCTGGGACAGGAGACCTACGAGCAGTACTTC. Its translation is CSVAALGQETYEQYF.

The V call is TRBV29-1, the J call TRBJ1-1; 7 bases align to TRBD1. The CDR3 extends over 13 amino acids. Germline CDR1 SQVTM, CDR2 ANQGSEA. V was clipped by 6 bases and J by 4 bases; unmatched bases: 8. The DNA of the CDR3 is TGCAGCGTCCTCCGACAGGGCGGCACTGAAGCTTTCTTT. Protein: CSVLRQGGTEAFF.

The chain carries TRBV7-2 and TRBJ1-1; TRBD1 matches 8 bases. J lost 4 bases, V lost 1 base, and 5 bases had no gene match. The CDR3 totals 15 residues. Germline CDR1 reads SGHTA; CDR2 reads FQGNSA. The chain's CDR3 is CASSLVVTGGTEAFF. In nucleotides, the CDR3 is TGTGCCAGCAGCTTAGTGGTAACAGGGGGCACTGAAGCTTTCTTT. The full variable domain, its missing parts supplied by reference TRBV7-2 and TRBJ1-1, is GAGVSQSPSNKVTEKGKDVELRCDPISGHTALYWYRQSLGQGLEFLIYFQGNSAPDKSGLPSDRFSAERTGGSVSTLTIQRTQQEDSAVYLCASSLVVTGGTEAFFGQGTRLTVV.

The V and J genes are TRBV19 and TRBJ2-7; perhaps TRBD1 as D (5 bases). V gave up 3 bases and J gave up 3 bases, with 15 bases separating them. This CDR3 comprises 15 residues. Germline V lookup: CDR1 LNHDA, CDR2 SQIVND (reference sequence). CDR3 sequence: CASSINAGKGYEQYF. CDR3 DNA: TGTGCCAGTAGTATTAACGCAGGGAAGGGCTACGAGCAGTACTTC.

V and J are TRBV5-1 and TRBJ1-6; D is unclear. Trimming stripped 0 bases from V and 7 bases from J, with 5 bases between. The germline V gene encodes CDR1 SGHRS and CDR2 YFSETQ. The CDR3 runs to 13 residues. CDR3 in amino acids: CASSLDSNSPLHF. The CDR3 bases are TGCGCCAGCAGCTTGGACAGCAATTCACCCCTCCACTTT.

This chain connects TRBV30 to TRBJ1-1; possible D gene TRBD1, 6 bases. CDR1 GTSNPN and CDR2 SVGIG come from the germline V gene (reference sequence). Trimming took off 0 bases at V and 3 bases at J, with 11 bases between the two ends. This CDR3 region has 14 residues. This CDR3 reads CAWSVGGADTEAFF. As DNA, the CDR3 is TGTGCCTGGAGTGTAGGGGGGGCGGACACTGAAGCTTTCTTT.

This sequence joins TRBV5-1 and TRBJ2-2; D is ambiguous. Trimming stripped 2 bases from V and 1 base from J, with 12 bases between. From germline, CDR1 is SGHRS and CDR2 YFSETQ. The CDR3 has 16 amino acids. The CDR3 spells CASSLDAALNTGELFF. CDR3 DNA sequence: TGCGCCAGCAGCTTAGATGCCGCGTTGAACACCGGGGAGCTGTTTTTT. The full variable domain, rest sourced from reference TRBV5-1 and TRBJ2-2, is KAGVTQTPRYLIKTRGQQVTLSCSPISGHRSVSWYQQTPGQGLQFLFEYFSETQRNKGNFPGRFSGRQFSNSRSEMNVSTLELGDSALYLCASSLDAALNTGELFFGEGSRLTVL.

The chain couples TRBV4-1 to TRBJ2-7; the match to TRBD2 covers 10 bases. Germline V lookup: CDR1 MGHRA, CDR2 YSYEKL. J was trimmed by 6 bases and V by 4 bases; bases with no gene match: 12. This CDR3 is built from 16 residues. The DNA for the CDR3 is TGCGCCAGCAGCCCTCAATTTAGCGGGGGGTTGCGCGAGCAGTACTTC. Translating gives CASSPQFSGGLREQYF.

This clone was picked up one time. The chain combines TRBV5-6 with TRBJ1-5; the D gene is possibly TRBD1 (5 bases). The CDR3 is 12 residues long. V was cut by 2 bases and J by 6 bases, with 6 bases left in between. In germline, CDR1 is SGHDT, CDR2 YYEEEE. This chain's CDR3 is CASSLGAQPQHF. The CDR3, as DNA: TGTGCCAGCAGCTTAGGGGCTCAGCCCCAGCATTTT.

This sequence joins TRBV7-9 and TRBJ1-2, with D unclear. This CDR3 comprises 13 residues. CDR1 is SEHNR, CDR2 FQNEAQ, per germline (reference sequence). Trimming stripped 3 bases from V and 11 bases from J, with 16 bases between. In DNA form, the CDR3 reads TGTGCCAGCAGCTTGGGCATGAGGGCTTTTTACACCTTC. Amino acid sequence: CASSLGMRAFYTF.

This clone was detected a few times. V usage is TRBV6-1 and J usage is TRBJ1-1; TRBD1 might be the D (6 bases). The V end was cut by 6 bases, the J end by 12 bases, with 20 bases between. Germline-derived CDR1 and CDR2 are MNHNS and SASEGT. The CDR3 is 13 amino acids. The CDR3 nucleotides read TGTGCCAGCAGGAAGGACAGACCCCCCCTAACTTTCTTT. As protein: CASRKDRPPLTFF.